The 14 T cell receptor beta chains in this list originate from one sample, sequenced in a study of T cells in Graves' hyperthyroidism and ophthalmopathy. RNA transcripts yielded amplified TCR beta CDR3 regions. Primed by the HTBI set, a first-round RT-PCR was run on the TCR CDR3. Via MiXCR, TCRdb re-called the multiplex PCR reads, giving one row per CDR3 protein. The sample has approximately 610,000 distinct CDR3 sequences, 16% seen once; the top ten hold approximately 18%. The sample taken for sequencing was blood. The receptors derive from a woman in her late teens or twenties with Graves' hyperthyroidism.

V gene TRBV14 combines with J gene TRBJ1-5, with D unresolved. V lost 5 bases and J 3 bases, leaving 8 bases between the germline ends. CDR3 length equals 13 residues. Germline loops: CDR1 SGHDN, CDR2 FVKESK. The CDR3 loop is CASSRHINQPQHF. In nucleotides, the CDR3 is TGTGCCAGCAGCAGGCACATCAATCAGCCCCAGCATTTT. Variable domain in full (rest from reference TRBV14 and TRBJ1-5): EAGVTQFPSHSVIEKGQTVTLRCDPISGHDNLYWYRRVMGKEIKFLLHFVKESKQDESGMPNNRFLAERTGGTYSTLKVQPAELEDSGVYFCASSRHINQPQHFGDGTRLSIL.

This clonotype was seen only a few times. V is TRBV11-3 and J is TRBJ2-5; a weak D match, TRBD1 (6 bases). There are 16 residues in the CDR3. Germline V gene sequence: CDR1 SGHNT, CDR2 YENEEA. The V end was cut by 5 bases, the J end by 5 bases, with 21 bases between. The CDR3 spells CASSQNRVGGSETQYF. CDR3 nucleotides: TGTGCCAGCAGCCAAAACAGGGTAGGGGGTTCGGAGACCCAGTACTTC.

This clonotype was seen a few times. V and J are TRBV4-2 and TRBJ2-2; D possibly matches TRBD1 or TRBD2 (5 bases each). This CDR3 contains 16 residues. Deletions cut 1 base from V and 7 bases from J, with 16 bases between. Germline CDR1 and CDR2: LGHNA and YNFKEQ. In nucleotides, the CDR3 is TGTGCCAGCAGCCAAGCCCTGGGGGTAAGCGGCGGGGAGCTGTTTTTT. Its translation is CASSQALGVSGGELFF.

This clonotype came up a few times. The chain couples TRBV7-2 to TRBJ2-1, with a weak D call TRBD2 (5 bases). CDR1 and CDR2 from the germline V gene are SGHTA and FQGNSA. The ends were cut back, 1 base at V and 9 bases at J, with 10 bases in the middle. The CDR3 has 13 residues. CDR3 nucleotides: TGTGCCAGCAGCTTAGTACCGGCGGGTGAGCAGTTCTTC. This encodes CASSLVPAGEQFF. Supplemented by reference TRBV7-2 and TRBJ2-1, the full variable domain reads GAGVSQSPSNKVTEKGKDVELRCDPISGHTALYWYRQSLGQGLEFLIYFQGNSAPDKSGLPSDRFSAERTGGSVSTLTIQRTQQEDSAVYLCASSLVPAGEQFFGPGTRLTVL.

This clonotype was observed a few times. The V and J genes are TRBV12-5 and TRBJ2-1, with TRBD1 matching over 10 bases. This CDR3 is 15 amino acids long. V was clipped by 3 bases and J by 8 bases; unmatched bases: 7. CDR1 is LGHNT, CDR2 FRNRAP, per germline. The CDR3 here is CASGFGTGVGDEQFF. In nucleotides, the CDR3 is TGTGCTAGTGGTTTCGGGACAGGGGTAGGGGATGAGCAGTTCTTC.

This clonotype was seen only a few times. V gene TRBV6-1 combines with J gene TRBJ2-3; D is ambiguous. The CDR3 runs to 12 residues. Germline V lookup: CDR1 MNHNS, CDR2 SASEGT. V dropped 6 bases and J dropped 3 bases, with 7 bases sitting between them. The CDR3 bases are TGTGCCAGCAGCCGGGCGACAGATACGCAGTATTTT. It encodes CASSRATDTQYF.

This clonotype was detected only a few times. The CDR3 bases are TGTGCCAGCAGCTTGAACCCGATCAGGACCGGGGAGCTGTTTTTT. Translated, it gives CASSLNPIRTGELFF. This sequence joins TRBV11-1 and TRBJ2-2; D is ambiguous. The CDR3 extends over 15 amino acids. Trimming took 3 bases from V and 5 from J, leaving 13 bases between them. Germline V gene lookup returns CDR1 SGHAT and CDR2 FQDESV (reference sequence).

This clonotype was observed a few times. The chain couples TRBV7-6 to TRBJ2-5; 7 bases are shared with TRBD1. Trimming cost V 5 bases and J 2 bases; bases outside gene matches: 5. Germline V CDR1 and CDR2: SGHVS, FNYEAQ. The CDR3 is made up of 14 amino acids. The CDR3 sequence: CASSEQGPQETQYF. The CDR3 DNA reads TGTGCCAGCAGCGAACAGGGGCCTCAAGAGACCCAGTACTTC.

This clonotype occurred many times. CDR3 region: CASRSQGTGQYF. CDR3 sequence (DNA): TGTGCCAGCAGATCGCAGGGAACAGGGCAGTACTTC. The V call is TRBV28, the J call TRBJ2-7; D might be TRBD1 (5 bases). This CDR3 spans 12 amino acids. Trimming took off 6 bases at V and 9 bases at J, with 15 bases between the two ends. Germline V lookup: CDR1 MDHEN, CDR2 SYDVKM.

CDR3 residues: CAMADRENTEAFF. The CDR3 DNA reads as TGTGCCATGGCTGACAGGGAGAACACTGAAGCTTTCTTT. The chain joins TRBV6-1 to TRBJ1-1; 7 positions match TRBD1. Germline CDR1 MNHNS, CDR2 SASEGT. The CDR3 is made up of 13 amino acids. V shed 10 bases and J 1 base; nucleotides not matched to a gene: 6.

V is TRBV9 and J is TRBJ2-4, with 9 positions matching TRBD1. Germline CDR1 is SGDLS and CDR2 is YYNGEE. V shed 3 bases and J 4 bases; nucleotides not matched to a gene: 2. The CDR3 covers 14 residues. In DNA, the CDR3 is TGTGCCAGCAGCGCAGGACAGGGGAAAAACATTCAGTACTTC. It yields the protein CASSAGQGKNIQYF.

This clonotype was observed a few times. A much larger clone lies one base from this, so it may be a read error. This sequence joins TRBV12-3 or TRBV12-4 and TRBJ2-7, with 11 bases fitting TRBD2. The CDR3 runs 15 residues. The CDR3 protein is CANSLLAGGGYEQYF. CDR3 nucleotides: TGTGCCAACAGTTTATTAGCGGGAGGGGGGTACGAGCAGTACTTC.

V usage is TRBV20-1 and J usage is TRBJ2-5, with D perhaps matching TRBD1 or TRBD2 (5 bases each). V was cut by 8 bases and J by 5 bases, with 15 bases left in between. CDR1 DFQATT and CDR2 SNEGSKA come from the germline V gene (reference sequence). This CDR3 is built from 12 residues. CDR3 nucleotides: TGCAGTAGCCGGGACCCCGATGAGACCCAGTACTTC. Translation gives CSSRDPDETQYF.

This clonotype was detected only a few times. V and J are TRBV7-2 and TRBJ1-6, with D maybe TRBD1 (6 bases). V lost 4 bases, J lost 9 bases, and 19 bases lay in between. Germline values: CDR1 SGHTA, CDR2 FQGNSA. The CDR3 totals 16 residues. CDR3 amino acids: CASSSLGGQIVSPLHF. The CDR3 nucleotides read TGTGCCAGCAGCTCCCTAGGGGGTCAGATAGTTTCACCCCTCCACTTT.